This T cell receptor beta chain was captured in a study of T cells in localized non-small cell lung cancer (dated by TCRdb to about 2020). Concerning the study at large: The study examined T cell repertoires in under 300 patients with early-stage NSCLC and compared tumors with uninvolved tumor-adjacent lungs. The cohort was made up of some 240 treatment-naive NSCLC patients whose localized lung tumors had been resected. A mean age of about 66 years was recorded for the NSCLC patients, of whom approximately 130 were male and some 100 were female. Results the study describes overall, beyond this receptor: Uninvolved tumor-adjacent lung showed the highest T cell clonality, higher than tumor, which suggests more focused antigenic responses in the adjacent lung. Longer overall survival was associated with higher blood T cell density, whereas shorter survival was associated with higher adjacent-lung clonality. Because of the exploratory design, TCR variables were selected using unadjusted p-values without false-discovery rate correction. Of the top 100 tumor clones, a median of roughly 53 were detected in paired uninvolved adjacent lung; about 28 were also among that lung's top 100. Because multi-region tumor sequencing was not performed, intratumor heterogeneity could not be ruled out.

Taken from cysteine to phenylalanine, the CDR3 has 17 residues. The retained sequence is limited to the CDR3, 51 bases, with the frame set at the first base. Sequences SGHVS (CDR1) and FQNEAQ (CDR2) are obtained from the germline V gene. Trimming takes 4 bases off V and 10 bases off J; junction bases not matched to a gene: 15. At diagnosis, tumor, uninvolved tumor-adjacent lung and peripheral blood were collected and then preserved as a mix of FFPE and fresh-frozen material. For TCR repertoire profiling, blood samples were analyzed as peripheral blood mononuclear cells. TCR beta CDR3 regions were sequenced from DNA using the immunoSEQ Assay. The authors' pipeline ran thus. To compute T cell density, TCR beta template counts were normalized to usable DNA, which was estimated by amplifying housekeeping genes. Richness was estimated using the preseqR package, with extrapolation to 400,000 templates for PBMC samples and to 120,000 templates for tissue samples. Clonality was calculated as one minus Pielou's evenness. To identify tissue-enriched TCRs, differential abundance testing was run on productive amino-acid clonotypes with a minimum total count of 5 and an alpha of 0.1. The Jaccard Index and the Morisita Overlap Index were used to measure how much the repertoires overlapped between compartments. TCR beta CDR3s were clustered by GLIPH together with public tetramer-defined viral CDR3s, and at least three viral sequences plus V-gene enrichment were required for viral motifs. Drawn from immuneACCESS, this table holds only the in-frame rearrangements with V and J called that TCRdb kept. Clones are partly lost; checked studies trace under half to an unresolved V gene and leave the rest unexplained. For V, J and clone size, that table is used; D and trimming come from the DNA. The sample table contains more than 100,000 clones; only one count was recorded for about 90% of them. The ten largest account for around 1.7% of the sample.

On this clone: The antigen it recognizes is unknown. No much larger clone is present one base from it, and per-base qualities are unavailable.

This chain is built from TRBV7-8 and TRBJ2-6; 8 of the junction bases match TRBD2. The TCR sequence derives from a female donor of 60 years or more with stage I lung adenocarcinoma. The material sequenced was peripheral blood, taken before any cancer treatment. In nucleotides, the sequence is TGTGCCAGCAGCTCCGCGCCCGGGGGGGCTAATAATAACGTCCTGACTTTC. Translated, it gives CASSSAPGGANNNVLTF. The CDR3 plus the reference TRBV7-8 and TRBJ2-6 genes for the other parts give the full variable domain: GAGVSQSPRYKVAKRGQDVALRCDPISGHVSLFWYQQALGQGPEFLTYFQNEAQLDKSGLPSDRFFAERPEGSVSTLKIQRTQQEDSAVYLCASSSAPGGANNNVLTFGAGSRLTVL.